This T cell receptor beta chain was found in a study of cytomegalovirus exposure and HLA in healthy donors. Study observations and caveats: Altogether, 150 to 200 TCR beta chains were recorded as cytomegalovirus-associated. Researchers reported that a few CMV-associated chains were confirmed in vitro as CMV antigen-specific.

Libraries were prepared by immunoSEQ multiplex PCR; TCRdb keeps only in-frame clonotypes and omits some of them. The sample consists of 85,000 to 90,000 clones, approximately 96% of them appearing once. This CDR3 comprises 17 residues. Germline lookup yields CDR1 MNHEY and CDR2 SMNVEV (reference sequence). V was clipped by 5 bases and J by 7 bases; unmatched bases: 8. To note about this clone: Its antigen remains unknown.

The origin of this receptor is a man aged 18-30 years in good health and CMV-seronegative. The chain has TRBV27 and TRBJ2-1, with TRBD2 identical over 16 bases. Sequences were obtained from PBMCs. Here the CDR3 DNA reads TGTGCCAGCAGTCCCGGGACTAGCGGGAGGGGGGAAAATGAGCAGTTCTTC. Protein: CASSPGTSGRGENEQFF.